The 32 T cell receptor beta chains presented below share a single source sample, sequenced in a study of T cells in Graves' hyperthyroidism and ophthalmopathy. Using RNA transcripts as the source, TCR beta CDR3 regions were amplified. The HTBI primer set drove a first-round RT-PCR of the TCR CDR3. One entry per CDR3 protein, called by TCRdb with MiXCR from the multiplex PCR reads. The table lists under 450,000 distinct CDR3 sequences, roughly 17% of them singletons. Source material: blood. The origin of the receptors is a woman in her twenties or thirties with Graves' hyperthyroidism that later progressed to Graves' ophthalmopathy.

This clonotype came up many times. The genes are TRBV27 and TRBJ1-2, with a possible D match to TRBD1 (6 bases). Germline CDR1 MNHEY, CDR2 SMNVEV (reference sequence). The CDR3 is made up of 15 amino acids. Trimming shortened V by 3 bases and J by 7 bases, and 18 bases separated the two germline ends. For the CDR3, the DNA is TGTGCCAGCAGTTTTCAGCCGGGGGCTACTAGTGGCTACACCTTC. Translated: CASSFQPGATSGYTF.

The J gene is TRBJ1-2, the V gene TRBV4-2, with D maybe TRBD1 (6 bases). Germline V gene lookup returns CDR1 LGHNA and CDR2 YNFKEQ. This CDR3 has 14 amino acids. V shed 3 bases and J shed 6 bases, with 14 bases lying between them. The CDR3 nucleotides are TGTGCCAGCAGCCACCCCAACAGGGTAGATGGCTACACCTTC. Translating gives CASSHPNRVDGYTF.

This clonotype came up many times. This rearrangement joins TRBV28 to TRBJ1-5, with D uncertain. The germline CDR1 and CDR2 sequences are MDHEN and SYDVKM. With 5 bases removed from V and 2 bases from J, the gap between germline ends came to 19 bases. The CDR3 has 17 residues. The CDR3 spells CASSLLTPVEGNQPQHF. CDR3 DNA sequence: TGTGCCAGCAGTCTATTGACCCCCGTGGAGGGCAATCAGCCCCAGCATTTT.

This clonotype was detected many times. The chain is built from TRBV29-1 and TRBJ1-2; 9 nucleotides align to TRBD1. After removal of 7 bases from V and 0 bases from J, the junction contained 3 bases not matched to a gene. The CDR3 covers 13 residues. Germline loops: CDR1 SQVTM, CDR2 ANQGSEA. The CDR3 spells CSATGGPNYGYTF. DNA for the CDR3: TGCAGCGCCACAGGGGGCCCTAACTATGGCTACACCTTC.

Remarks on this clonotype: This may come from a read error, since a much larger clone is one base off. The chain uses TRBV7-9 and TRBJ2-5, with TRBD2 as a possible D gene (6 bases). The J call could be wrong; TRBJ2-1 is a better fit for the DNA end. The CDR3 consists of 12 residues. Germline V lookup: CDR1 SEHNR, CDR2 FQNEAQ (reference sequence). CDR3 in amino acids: CASSMGRETQFF. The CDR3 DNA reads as TGTGCCAGCAGCATGGGACGGGAGACCCAGTTCTTC.

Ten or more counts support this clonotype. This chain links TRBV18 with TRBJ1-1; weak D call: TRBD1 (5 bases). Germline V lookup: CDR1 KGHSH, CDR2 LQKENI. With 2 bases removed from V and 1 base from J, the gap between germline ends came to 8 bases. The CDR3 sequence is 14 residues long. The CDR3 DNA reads TGTGCCAGCTCACCATTACAGGCGAACACTGAAGCTTTCTTT. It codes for CASSPLQANTEAFF.

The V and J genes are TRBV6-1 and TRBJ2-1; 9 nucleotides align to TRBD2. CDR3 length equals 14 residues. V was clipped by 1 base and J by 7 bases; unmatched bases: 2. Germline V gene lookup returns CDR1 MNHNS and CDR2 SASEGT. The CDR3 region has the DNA TGTGCCAGCAGTGAAGGAGCGGGGGGAAATGAGCAGTTCTTC. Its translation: CASSEGAGGNEQFF.

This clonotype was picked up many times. Written as DNA, the CDR3 is TGTGCCAGCAGTTCGGCAGGGTGGAATTCACCCCTCCACTTT. Encoded protein: CASSSAGWNSPLHF. V and J are TRBV28 and TRBJ1-6, with TRBD1 as a possible D gene (5 bases). Germline V CDR1 and CDR2: MDHEN, SYDVKM. The ends were cut back, 4 bases at V and 7 bases at J, with 11 bases in the middle. This CDR3 is built from 14 residues.

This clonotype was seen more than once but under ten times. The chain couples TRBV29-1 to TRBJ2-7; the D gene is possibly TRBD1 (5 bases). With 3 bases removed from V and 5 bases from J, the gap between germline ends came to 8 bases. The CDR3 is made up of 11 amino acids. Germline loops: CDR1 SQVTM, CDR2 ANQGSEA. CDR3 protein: CSVDQGNEQYF. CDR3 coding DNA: TGCAGCGTTGACCAGGGAAACGAGCAGTACTTC.

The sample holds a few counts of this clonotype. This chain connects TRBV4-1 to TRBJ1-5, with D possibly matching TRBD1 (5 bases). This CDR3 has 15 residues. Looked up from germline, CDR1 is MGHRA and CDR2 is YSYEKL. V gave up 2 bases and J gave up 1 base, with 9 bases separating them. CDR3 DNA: TGCGCCAGCAGCCAAAACACAGGAAGCAATCAGCCCCAGCATTTT. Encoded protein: CASSQNTGSNQPQHF.

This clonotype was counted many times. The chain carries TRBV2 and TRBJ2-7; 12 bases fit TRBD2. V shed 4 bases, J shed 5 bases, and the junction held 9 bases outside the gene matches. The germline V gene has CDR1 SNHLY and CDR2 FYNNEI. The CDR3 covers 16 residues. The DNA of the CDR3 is TGTGCCAGCAGTGTACGACTAGCGGGAGATAGCGACGAGCAGTACTTC. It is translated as CASSVRLAGDSDEQYF.

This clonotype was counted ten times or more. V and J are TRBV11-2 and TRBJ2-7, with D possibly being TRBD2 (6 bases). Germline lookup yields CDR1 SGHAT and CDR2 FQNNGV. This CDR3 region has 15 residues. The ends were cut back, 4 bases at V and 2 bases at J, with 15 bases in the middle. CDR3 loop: CASSYDPGLTYEQYF. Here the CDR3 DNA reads TGTGCCAGCAGCTACGACCCGGGACTCACCTACGAGCAGTACTTC.

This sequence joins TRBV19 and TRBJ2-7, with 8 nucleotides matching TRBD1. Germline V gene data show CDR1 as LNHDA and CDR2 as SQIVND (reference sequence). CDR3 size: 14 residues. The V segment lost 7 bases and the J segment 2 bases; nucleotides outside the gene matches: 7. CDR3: CASTMTGEAYEQYF. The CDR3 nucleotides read TGTGCCAGTACTATGACAGGGGAAGCCTACGAGCAGTACTTC. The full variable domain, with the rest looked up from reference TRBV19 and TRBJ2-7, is DGGITQSPKYLFRKEGQNVTLSCEQNLNHDAMYWYRQDPGQGLRLIYYSQIVNDFQKGDIAEGYSVSREKKESFPLTVTSAQKNPTAFYLCASTMTGEAYEQYFGPGTRLTVT.

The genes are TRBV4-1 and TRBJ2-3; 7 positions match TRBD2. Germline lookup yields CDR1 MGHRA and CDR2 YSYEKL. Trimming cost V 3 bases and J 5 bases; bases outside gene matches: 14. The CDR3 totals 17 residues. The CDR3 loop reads CASSQLPRRLAGDTQYF. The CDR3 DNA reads TGCGCCAGCAGCCAGCTCCCTCGCAGACTAGCAGGAGATACGCAGTATTTT.

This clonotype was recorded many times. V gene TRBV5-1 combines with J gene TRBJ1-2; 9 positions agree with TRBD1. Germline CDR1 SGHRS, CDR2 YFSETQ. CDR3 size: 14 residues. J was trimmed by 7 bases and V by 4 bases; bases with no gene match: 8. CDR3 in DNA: TGCGCCAGCAGCCCGGACAGGGGAAGTTTTGGCTACACCTTC. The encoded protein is CASSPDRGSFGYTF.

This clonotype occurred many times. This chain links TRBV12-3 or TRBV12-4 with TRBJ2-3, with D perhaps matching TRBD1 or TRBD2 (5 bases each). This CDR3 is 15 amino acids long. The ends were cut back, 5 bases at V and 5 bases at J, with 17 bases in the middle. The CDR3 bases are TGTGCCAGCAGTACAACGGGACCAGTTTTAGATACGCAGTATTTT. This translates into CASSTTGPVLDTQYF.

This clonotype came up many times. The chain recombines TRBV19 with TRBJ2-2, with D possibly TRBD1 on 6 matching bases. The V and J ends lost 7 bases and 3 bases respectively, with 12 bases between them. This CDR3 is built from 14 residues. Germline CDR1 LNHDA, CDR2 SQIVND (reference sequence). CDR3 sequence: CASTATGYTGELFF. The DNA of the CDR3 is TGTGCCAGTACCGCAACAGGGTACACCGGGGAGCTGTTTTTT.

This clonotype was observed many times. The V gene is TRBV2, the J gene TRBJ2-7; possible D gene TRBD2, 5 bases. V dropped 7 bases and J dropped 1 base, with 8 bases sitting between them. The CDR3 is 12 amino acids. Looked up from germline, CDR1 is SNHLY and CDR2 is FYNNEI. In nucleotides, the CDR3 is TGTGCCAGCACTAGCTGGTCCTACGAGCAGTACTTC. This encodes CASTSWSYEQYF.

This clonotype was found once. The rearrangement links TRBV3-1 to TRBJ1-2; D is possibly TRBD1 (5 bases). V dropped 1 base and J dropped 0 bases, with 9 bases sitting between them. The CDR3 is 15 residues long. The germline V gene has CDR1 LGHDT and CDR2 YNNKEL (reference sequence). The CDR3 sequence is CASSQGRGANYGYTF. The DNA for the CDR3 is TGTGCCAGCAGCCAAGGTCGGGGGGCTAACTATGGCTACACCTTC. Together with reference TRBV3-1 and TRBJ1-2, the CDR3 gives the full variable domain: DTAVSQTPKYLVTQMGNDKSIKCEQNLGHDTMYWYKQDSKKFLKIMFSYNNKELIINETVPNRFSPKSPDKAHLNLHINSLELGDSAVYFCASSQGRGANYGYTFGSGTRLTVV.

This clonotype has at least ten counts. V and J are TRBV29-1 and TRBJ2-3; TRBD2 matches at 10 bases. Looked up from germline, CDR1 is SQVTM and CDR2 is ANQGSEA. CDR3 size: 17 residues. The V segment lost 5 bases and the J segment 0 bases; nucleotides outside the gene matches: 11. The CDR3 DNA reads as TGCAGCGTTCTCAGGCTAGCGGGAGCACTGAGCACAGATACGCAGTATTTT. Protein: CSVLRLAGALSTDTQYF.

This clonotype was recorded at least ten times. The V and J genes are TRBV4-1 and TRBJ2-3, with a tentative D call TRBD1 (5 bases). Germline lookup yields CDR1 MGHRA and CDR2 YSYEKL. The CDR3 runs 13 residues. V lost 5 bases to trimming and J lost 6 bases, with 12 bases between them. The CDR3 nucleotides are TGCGCCAGCAGCAGCCCGAACAGGGATACGCAGTATTTT. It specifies CASSSPNRDTQYF.

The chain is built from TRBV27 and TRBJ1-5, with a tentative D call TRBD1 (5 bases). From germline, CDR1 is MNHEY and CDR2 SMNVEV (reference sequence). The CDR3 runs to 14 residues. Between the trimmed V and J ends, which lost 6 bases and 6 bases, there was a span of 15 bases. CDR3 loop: CASRVRGEGQPQHF. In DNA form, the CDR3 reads TGTGCCAGCAGAGTCCGAGGGGAGGGTCAGCCCCAGCATTTT.

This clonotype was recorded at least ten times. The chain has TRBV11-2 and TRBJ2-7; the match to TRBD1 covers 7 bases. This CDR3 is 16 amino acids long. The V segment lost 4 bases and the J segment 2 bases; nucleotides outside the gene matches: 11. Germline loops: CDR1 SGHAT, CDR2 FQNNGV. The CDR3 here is CASSSLGTVPPYEQYF. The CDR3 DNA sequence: TGTGCCAGCAGCTCCCTGGGGACAGTGCCTCCCTACGAGCAGTACTTC.

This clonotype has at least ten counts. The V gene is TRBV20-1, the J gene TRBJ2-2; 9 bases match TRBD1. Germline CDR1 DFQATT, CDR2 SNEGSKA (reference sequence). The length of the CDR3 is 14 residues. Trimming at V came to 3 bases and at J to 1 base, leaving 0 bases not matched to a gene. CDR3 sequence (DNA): TGCAGTGCTAGGGACAGGGGGAACACCGGGGAGCTGTTTTTT. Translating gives CSARDRGNTGELFF.

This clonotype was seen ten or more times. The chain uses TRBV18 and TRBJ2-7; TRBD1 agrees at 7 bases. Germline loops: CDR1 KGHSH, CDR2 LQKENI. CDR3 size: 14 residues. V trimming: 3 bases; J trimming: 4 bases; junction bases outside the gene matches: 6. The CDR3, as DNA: TGTGCCAGCTCACCCGACGGGACAGAGTACGAGCAGTACTTC. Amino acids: CASSPDGTEYEQYF.

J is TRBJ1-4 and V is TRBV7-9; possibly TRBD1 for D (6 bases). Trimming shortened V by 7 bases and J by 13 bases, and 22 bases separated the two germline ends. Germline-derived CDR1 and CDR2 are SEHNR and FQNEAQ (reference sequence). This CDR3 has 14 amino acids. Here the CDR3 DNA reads TGTGCCAGCAACGATCACTCCGGAGACAGGCGACTGTTTTTT. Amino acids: CASNDHSGDRRLFF. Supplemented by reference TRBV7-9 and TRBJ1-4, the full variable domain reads DTGVSQNPRHKITKRGQNVTFRCDPISEHNRLYWYRQTLGQGPEFLTYFQNEAQLEKSRLLSDRFSAERPKGSFSTLEIQRTEQGDSAMYLCASNDHSGDRRLFFGSGTQLSVL.

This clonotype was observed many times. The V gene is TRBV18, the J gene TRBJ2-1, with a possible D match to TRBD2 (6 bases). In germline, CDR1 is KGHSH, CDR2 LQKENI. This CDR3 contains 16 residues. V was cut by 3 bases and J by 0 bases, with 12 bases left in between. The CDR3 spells CASSPPGRSSYNEQFF. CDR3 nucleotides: TGTGCCAGCTCACCCCCTGGGAGGAGCTCCTACAATGAGCAGTTCTTC.

The CDR3 coding sequence is TGCGCCAGCAGCCAAGCCCCTAAGGGGGGCCGTCTTTATGGCTACACCTTC. Protein sequence: CASSQAPKGGRLYGYTF. The V and J genes are TRBV4-1 and TRBJ1-2, with D maybe TRBD1 (6 bases). The ends were cut back, 1 base at V and 5 bases at J, with 20 bases in the middle. Germline lookup yields CDR1 MGHRA and CDR2 YSYEKL. The CDR3 sequence is 17 residues long.

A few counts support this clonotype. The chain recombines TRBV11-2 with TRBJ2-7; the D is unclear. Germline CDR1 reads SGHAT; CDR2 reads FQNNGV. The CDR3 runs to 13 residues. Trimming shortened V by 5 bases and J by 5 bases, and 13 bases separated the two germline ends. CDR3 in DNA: TGTGCCAGCAGCCCAGTGTTCCGGGACGAGCAGTACTTC. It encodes CASSPVFRDEQYF.

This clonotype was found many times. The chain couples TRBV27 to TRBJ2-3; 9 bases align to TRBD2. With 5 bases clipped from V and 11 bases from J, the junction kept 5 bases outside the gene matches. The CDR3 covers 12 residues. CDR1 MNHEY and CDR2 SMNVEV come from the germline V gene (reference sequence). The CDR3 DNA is TGTGCCAGCAGTAGGCGGGAGGGACGGCAGTATTTT. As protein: CASSRREGRQYF.

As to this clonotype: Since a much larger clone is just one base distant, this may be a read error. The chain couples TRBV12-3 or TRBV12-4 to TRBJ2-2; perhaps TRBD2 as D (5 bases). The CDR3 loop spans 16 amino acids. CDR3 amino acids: CASTNPARINTGELLF. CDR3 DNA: TGTGCCAGCACCAACCCGGCAAGAATCAACACCGGGGAGCTGCTTTTT.

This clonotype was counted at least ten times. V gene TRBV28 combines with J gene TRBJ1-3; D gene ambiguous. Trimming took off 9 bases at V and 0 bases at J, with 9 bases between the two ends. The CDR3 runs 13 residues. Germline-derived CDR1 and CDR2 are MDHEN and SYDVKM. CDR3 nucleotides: TGTGCCAGTTCGGACCTCTCTGGAAACACCATATATTTT. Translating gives CASSDLSGNTIYF.